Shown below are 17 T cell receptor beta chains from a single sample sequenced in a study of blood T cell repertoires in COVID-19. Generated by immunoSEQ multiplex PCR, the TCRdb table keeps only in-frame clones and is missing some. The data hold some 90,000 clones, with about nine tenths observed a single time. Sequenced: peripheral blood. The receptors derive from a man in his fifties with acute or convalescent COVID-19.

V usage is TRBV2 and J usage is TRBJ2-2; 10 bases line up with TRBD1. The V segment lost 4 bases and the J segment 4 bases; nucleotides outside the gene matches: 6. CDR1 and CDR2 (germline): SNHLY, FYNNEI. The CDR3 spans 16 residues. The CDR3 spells CASSVGTGEVTGELFF. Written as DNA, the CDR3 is TGTGCCAGCAGTGTCGGGACAGGGGAAGTCACCGGGGAGCTGTTTTTT. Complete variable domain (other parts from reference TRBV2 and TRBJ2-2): EPEVTQTPSHQVTQMGQEVILRCVPISNHLYFYWYRQILGQKVEFLVSFYNNEISEKSEIFDDQFSVERPDGSNFTLKIRSTKLEDSAMYFCASSVGTGEVTGELFFGEGSRLTVL.

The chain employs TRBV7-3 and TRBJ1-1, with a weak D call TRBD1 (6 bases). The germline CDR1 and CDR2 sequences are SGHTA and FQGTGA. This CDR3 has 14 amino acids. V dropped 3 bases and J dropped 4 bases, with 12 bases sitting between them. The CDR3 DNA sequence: TGTGCCAGCAGCTTTCTCGGGACATCCACTGAAGCTTTCTTT. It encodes CASSFLGTSTEAFF.

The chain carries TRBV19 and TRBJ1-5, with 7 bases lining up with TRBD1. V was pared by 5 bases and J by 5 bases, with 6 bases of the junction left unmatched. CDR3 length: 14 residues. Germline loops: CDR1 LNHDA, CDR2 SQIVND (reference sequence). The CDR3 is CASSSHQGDQPQHF. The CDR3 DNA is TGTGCCAGTAGTTCCCACCAGGGGGATCAGCCCCAGCATTTT.

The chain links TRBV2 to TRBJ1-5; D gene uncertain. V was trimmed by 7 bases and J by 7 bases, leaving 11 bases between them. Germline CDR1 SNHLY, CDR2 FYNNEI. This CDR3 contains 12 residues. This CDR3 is CASKAGSQPQHF. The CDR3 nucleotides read TGTGCCAGCAAAGCAGGATCACAGCCCCAGCATTTT. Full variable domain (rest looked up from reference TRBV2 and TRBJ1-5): EPEVTQTPSHQVTQMGQEVILRCVPISNHLYFYWYRQILGQKVEFLVSFYNNEISEKSEIFDDQFSVERPDGSNFTLKIRSTKLEDSAMYFCASKAGSQPQHFGDGTRLSIL.

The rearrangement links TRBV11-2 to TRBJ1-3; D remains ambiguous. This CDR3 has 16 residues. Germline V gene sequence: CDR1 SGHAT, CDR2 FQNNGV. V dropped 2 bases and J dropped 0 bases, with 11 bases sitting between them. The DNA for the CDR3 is TGTGCCAGCAGCTTAAAGGTAGACTTCTCTGGAAACACCATATATTTT. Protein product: CASSLKVDFSGNTIYF. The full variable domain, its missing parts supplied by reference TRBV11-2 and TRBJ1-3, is EAGVAQSPRYKIIEKRQSVAFWCNPISGHATLYWYQQILGQGPKLLIQFQNNGVVDDSQLPKDRFSAERLKGVDSTLKIQPAKLEDSAVYLCASSLKVDFSGNTIYFGEGSWLTVV.

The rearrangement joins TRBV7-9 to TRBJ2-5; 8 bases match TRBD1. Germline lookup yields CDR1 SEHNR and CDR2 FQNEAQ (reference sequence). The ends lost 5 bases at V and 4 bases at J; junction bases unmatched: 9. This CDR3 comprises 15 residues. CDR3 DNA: TGTGCCAGCAGCCTTAGGGGTACAGGGGGAGAGACCCAGTACTTC. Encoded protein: CASSLRGTGGETQYF.

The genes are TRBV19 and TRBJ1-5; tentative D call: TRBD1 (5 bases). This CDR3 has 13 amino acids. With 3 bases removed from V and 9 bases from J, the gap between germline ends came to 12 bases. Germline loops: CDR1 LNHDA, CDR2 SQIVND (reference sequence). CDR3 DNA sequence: TGTGCCAGTAGTATCGAAAGGGGAAGGCCCCAGCATTTT. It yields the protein CASSIERGRPQHF.

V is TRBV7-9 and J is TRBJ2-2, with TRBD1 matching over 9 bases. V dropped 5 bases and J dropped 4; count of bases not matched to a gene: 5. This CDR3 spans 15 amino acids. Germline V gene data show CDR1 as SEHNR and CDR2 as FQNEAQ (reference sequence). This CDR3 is CASSPQTGGTGELFF. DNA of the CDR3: TGTGCCAGCAGCCCTCAGACAGGGGGCACCGGGGAGCTGTTTTTT.

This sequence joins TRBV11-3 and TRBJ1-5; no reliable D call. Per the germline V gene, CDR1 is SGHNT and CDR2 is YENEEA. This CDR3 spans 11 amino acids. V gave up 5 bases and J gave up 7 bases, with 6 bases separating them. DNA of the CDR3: TGTGCCAGCAGCCGTTTGCAGCCCCAGCATTTT. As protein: CASSRLQPQHF.

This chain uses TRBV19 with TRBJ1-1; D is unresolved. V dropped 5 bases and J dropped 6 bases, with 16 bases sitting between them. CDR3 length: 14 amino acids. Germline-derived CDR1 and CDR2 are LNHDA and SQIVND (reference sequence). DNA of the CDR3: TGTGCCAGTAGTCCTCCTGACGGCGGGCCTGAAGCTTTCTTT. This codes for CASSPPDGGPEAFF. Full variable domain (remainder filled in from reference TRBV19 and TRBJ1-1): DGGITQSPKYLFRKEGQNVTLSCEQNLNHDAMYWYRQDPGQGLRLIYYSQIVNDFQKGDIAEGYSVSREKKESFPLTVTSAQKNPTAFYLCASSPPDGGPEAFFGQGTRLTVV.

For the CDR3, the DNA is TGCAGCGTTGTTCAGGGGGCTACGGAGACCCAGTACTTC. This encodes CSVVQGATETQYF. The chain carries TRBV29-1 and TRBJ2-5; TRBD1 matches at 8 bases. V gave up 4 bases and J gave up 5 bases; unmatched junction bases: 6. The length of the CDR3 is 13 residues. Germline-derived CDR1 and CDR2 are SQVTM and ANQGSEA.

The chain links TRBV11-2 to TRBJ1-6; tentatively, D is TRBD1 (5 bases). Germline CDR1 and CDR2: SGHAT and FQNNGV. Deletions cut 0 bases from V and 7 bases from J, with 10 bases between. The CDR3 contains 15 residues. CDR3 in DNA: TGTGCCAGCAGCTTAGATTCAGGGATAAATTCACCCCTCCACTTT. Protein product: CASSLDSGINSPLHF.

The CDR3 DNA follows: TGTGCCAGCAGCCAAGTAACCCGGGACAGGACAGACACAGATACGCAGTATTTT. Amino acids: CASSQVTRDRTDTDTQYF. The V call is TRBV3-1 (or the pseudogene TRBV3-2), the J call TRBJ2-3, with 8 bases that match TRBD1. The germline V gene encodes CDR1 LGHDT and CDR2 YNNKEL (reference sequence). V dropped 1 base and J dropped 2; count of bases not matched to a gene: 11. The CDR3 length is 18 residues.

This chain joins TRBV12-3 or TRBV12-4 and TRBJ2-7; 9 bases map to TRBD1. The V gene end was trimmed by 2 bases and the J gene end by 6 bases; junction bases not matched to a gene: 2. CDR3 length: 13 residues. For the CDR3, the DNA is TGTGCCAGCAGTTTATGGGACAGGGCCGAGCAGTACTTC. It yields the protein CASSLWDRAEQYF.

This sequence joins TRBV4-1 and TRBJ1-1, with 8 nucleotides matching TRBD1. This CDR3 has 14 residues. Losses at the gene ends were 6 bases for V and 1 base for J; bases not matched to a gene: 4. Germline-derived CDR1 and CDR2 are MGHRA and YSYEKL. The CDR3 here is CASRPGQGNTEAFF. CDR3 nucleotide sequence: TGCGCCAGCAGACCAGGACAGGGGAACACTGAAGCTTTCTTT.

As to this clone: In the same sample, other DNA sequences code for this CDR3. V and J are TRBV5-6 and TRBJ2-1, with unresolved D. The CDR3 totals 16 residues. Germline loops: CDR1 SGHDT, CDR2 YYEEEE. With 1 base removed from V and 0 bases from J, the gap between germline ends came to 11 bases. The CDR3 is CASSLLVAASYNEQFF. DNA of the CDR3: TGTGCCAGCAGCTTGTTGGTTGCGGCCTCCTACAATGAGCAGTTCTTC.

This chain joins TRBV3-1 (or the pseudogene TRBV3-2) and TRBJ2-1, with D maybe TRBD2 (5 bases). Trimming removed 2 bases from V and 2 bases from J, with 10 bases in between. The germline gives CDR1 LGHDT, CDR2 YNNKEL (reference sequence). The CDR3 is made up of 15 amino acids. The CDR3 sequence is CASSQNPGAYNEQFF. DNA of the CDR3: TGTGCCAGCAGCCAAAACCCCGGGGCCTACAATGAGCAGTTCTTC.